This TCR beta chain was documented in a study of blood T cell repertoires in COVID-19. Background on the study: Samples taken during acute and convalescent COVID-19 were collected in the United States, Italy and Spain. PBMCs, B-cell-depleted T cells, or T cells were the source of the cDNA or gDNA that made up the material.

Original processing methods: Cell counts per sample came from amplifying reference gene primers. Sequenced by immunoSEQ multiplex PCR; TCRdb stores in-frame clones only, minus some. The V and J calls and the clone size are those of that table, but D and trimming were determined from the DNA. This table has approximately 210,000 clones, about 88% appearing once. The TCR was taken from a woman aged 40 to 55 who had recovered from COVID-19. Specimen: peripheral blood.

The CDR3 DNA reads TGTGCCAGCAGCTTGCGGGACAGGGCTAGTGAAGCTTTCTTT. Amino acids: CASSLRDRASEAFF. The genes are TRBV7-9 and TRBJ1-1; 9 bases line up with TRBD1. J lost 7 bases, V lost 3 bases, and 6 bases had no gene match. This CDR3 is built from 14 residues. CDR1 SEHNR and CDR2 FQNEAQ come from the germline V gene (reference sequence).